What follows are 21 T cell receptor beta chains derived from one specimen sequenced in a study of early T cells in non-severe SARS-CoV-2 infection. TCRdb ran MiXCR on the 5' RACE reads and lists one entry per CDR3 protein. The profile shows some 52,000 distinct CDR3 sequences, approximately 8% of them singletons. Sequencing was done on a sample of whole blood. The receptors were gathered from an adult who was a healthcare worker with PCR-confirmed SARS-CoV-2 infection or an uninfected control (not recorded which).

The CDR3 coding sequence is TGCAGTGCTAGAGATTCATACAGGGTTAGCTCCTACGAGCAGTACTTC. Its translation is CSARDSYRVSSYEQYF. The chain joins TRBV20-1 to TRBJ2-7; D may be TRBD1 (6 bases). The CDR3 has 16 amino acids. CDR1 is DFQATT, CDR2 SNEGSKA, per germline (reference sequence). The V gene lost 0 bases and the J gene lost 0 bases, with 15 bases spanning the gap.

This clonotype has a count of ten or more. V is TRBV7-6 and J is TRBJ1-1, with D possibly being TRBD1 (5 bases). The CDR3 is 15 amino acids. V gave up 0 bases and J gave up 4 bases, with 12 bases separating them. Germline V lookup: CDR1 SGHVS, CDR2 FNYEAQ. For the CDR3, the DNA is TGTGCCAGCAGCTTAGCAGGGGCGGGGGGCACTGAAGCTTTCTTT. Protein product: CASSLAGAGGTEAFF.

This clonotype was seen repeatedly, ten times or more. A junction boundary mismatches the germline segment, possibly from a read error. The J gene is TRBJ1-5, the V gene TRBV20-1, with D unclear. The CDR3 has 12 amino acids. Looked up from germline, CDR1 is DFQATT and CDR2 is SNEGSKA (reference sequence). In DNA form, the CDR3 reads TGCAGTGTTAGAAGGAGCAATCAGCCCCAGCATTTT. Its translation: CSVRRSNQPQHF.

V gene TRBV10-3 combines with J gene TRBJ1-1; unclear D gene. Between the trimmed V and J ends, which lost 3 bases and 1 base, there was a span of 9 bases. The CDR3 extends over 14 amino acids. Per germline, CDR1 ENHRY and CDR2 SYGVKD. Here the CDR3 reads CAISESQANTEAFF. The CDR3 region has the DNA TGTGCCATCAGTGAAAGCCAGGCGAACACTGAAGCTTTCTTT.

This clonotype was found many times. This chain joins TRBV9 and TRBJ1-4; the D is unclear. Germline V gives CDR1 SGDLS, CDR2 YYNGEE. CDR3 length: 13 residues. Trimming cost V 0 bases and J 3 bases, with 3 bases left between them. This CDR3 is CASSVDPNEKLFF. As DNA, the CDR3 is TGTGCCAGCAGCGTAGACCCTAATGAAAAACTGTTTTTT.

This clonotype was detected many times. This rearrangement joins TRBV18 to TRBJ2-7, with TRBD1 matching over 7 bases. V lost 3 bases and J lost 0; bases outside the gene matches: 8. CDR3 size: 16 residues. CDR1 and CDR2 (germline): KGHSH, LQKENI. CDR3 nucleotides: TGTGCCAGCTCACCCTCTGACAGGGCTAGCTCCTACGAGCAGTACTTC. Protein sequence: CASSPSDRASSYEQYF.

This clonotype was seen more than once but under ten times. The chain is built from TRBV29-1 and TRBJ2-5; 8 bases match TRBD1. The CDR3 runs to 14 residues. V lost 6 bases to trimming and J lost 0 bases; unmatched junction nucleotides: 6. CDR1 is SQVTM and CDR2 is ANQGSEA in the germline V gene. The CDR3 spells CSVEDRAHQETQYF. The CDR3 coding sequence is TGCAGCGTGGAGGACAGGGCACACCAAGAGACCCAGTACTTC.

The CDR3 sequence: CASSTPWDYYEQYF. The CDR3 coding sequence is TGTGCCAGCAGCACCCCATGGGACTACTACGAGCAGTACTTC. The chain combines TRBV11-2 with TRBJ2-7; 7 nucleotides match TRBD2. Germline-derived CDR1 and CDR2 are SGHAT and FQNNGV. CDR3 length equals 14 residues. Trimming took 5 bases from V and 3 from J; bases not matched to a gene: 7.

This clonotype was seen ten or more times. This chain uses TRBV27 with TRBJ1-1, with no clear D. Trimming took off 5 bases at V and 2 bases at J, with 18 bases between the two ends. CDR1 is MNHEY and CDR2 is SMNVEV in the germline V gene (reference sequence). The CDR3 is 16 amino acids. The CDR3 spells CASSLLRADGNTEAFF. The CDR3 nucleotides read TGTGCCAGCAGTCTCCTCCGGGCCGACGGAAACACTGAAGCTTTCTTT.

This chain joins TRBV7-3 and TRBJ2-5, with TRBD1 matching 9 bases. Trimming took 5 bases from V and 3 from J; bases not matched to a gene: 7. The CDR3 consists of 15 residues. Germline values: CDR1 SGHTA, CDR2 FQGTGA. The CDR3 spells CASSEGQGVEETQYF. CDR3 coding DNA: TGTGCCAGCAGCGAGGGACAGGGAGTCGAAGAGACCCAGTACTTC. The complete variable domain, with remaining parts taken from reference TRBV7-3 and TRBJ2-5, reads GAGVSQTPSNKVTEKGKYVELRCDPISGHTALYWYRQSLGQGPEFLIYFQGTGAADDSGLPNDRFFAVRPEGSVSTLKIQRTERGDSAVYLCASSEGQGVEETQYFGPGTRLLVL.

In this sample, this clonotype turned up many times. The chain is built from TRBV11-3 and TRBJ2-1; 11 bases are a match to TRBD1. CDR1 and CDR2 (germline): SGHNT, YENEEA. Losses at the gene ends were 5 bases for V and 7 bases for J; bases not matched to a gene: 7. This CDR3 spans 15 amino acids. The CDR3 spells CASSHPGTGGNEQFF. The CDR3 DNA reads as TGTGCCAGCAGCCACCCCGGGACAGGGGGGAATGAGCAGTTCTTC.

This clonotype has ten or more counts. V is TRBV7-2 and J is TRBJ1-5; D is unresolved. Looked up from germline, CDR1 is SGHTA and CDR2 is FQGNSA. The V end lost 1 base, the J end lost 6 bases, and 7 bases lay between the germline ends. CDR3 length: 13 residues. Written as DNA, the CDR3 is TGTGCCAGCAGCTTAGTTAATATTCAGCCCCAGCATTTT. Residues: CASSLVNIQPQHF.

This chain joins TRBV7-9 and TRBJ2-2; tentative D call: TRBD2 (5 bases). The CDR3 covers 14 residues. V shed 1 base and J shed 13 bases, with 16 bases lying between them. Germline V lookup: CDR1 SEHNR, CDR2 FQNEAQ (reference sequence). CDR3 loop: CASSLVSRESSLFF. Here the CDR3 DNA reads TGTGCCAGCAGCTTAGTTTCCCGGGAAAGTTCGCTGTTTTTT.

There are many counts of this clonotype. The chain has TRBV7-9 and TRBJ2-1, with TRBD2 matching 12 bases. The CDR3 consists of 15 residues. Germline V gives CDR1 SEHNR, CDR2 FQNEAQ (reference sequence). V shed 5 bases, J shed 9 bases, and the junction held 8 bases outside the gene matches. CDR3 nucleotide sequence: TGTGCCAGCAGCCCCCGGACTAGCGGGGATGGTGAGCAGTTCTTC. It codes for CASSPRTSGDGEQFF.

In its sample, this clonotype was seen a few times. CDR3 in DNA: TGTGCCAGCAGCCAAGTCTCAGGGGCTAATGAAAAACTGTTTTTT. It yields the protein CASSQVSGANEKLFF. The V gene is TRBV3-1, the J gene TRBJ1-4; a weak D match, TRBD1 (6 bases). Germline-derived CDR1 and CDR2 are LGHDT and YNNKEL (reference sequence). The CDR3 is 15 amino acids. Deletions cut 1 base from V and 3 bases from J, with 9 bases between.

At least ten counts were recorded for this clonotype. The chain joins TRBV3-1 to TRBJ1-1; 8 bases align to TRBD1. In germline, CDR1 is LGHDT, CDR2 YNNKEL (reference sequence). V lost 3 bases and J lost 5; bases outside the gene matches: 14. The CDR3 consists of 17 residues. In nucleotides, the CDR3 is TGTGCCAGCAGCCATTCTGTCCAGGGGGGGACAGGAACTGAAGCTTTCTTT. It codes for CASSHSVQGGTGTEAFF.

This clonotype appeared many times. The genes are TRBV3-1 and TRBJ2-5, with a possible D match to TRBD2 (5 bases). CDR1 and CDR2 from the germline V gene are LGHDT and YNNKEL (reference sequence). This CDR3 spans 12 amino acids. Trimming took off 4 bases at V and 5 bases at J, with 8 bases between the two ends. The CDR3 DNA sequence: TGTGCCAGCAGCCCTAGCTTGGAGACCCAGTACTTC. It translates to CASSPSLETQYF.

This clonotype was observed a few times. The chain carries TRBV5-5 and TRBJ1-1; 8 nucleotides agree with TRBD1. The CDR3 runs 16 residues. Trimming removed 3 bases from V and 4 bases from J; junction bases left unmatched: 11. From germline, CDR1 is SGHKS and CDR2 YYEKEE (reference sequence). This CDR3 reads CASSYLDRVQATEAFF. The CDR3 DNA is TGTGCCAGCAGCTACCTGGACAGGGTGCAGGCCACTGAAGCTTTCTTT.

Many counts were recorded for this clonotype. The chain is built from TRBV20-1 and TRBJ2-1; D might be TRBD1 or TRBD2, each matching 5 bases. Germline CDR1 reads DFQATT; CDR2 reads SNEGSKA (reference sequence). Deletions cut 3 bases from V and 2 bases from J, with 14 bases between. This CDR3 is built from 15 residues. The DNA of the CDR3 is TGCAGTGCTAGGCCTCGGGACGGACCCTACAATGAGCAGTTCTTC. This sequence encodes CSARPRDGPYNEQFF.

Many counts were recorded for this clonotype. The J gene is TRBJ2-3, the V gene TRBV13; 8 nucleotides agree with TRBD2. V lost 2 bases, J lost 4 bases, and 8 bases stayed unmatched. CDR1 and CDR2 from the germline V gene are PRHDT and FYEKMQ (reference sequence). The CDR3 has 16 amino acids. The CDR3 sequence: CASSLRGGSLPDTQYF. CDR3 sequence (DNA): TGTGCCAGCAGCTTACGCGGGGGGTCTCTCCCAGATACGCAGTATTTT.

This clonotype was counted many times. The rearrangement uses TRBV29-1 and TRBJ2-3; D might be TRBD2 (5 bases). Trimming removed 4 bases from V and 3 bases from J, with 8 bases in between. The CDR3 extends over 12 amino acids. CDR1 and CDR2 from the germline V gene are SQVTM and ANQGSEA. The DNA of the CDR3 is TGCAGCGTTGGAGGGAAGACAGATACGCAGTATTTT. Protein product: CSVGGKTDTQYF.